This TCR beta chain derives from a study of T cell clonality in common variable immunodeficiency. Study-wide results and caveats: Reportedly, TCR beta sequences from common variable immunodeficiency showed fewer deletions and N-nucleotide insertions.

Data came from immunoSEQ multiplex PCR; TCRdb stores just in-frame clones and leaves some out. This repertoire lists 45,000 to 55,000 clones without singletons; 5.4% sits in the top ten. V was pared by 1 base and J by 3 bases, with 9 bases between. Germline CDR1 reads SGHTA; CDR2 reads FQGNSA. The CDR3 is 14 amino acids. There are many counts of this clone. Its antigen is still unknown. The read falls 3 residues short of the CDR3 end, and the missing part is taken from the germline J gene. This receptor was obtained from a person aged 18-70 years in good health. Sequenced: peripheral blood mononuclear cells. J is TRBJ1-2 and V is TRBV7-2; D is perhaps TRBD1 (6 bases). The CDR3 sequence is CASSLDPGDYGYTF. The CDR3 DNA, read in part, is TGTGCCAGCAGCTTAGATCCAGGGGACTATGGC.